Listed below are T cell receptor beta chains from one sample, sequenced in a study of vaccination effects on CD4 cells after COVID-19. Assay used: immunoSEQ multiplex PCR; TCRdb lists only in-frame clones, some missing. Here the sample spans nearly 35,000 clones, approximately 81% being singletons. For these TCRs, the target antigens are not known. The material sequenced was CD4+ T cells from PBMCs cultured without peptide, taken after COVID-19 vaccination. The receptors were sampled from a human donor who had a prior SARS-CoV-2 infection. Each CDR3 is given with its conserved first and last residue. A D gene is named only where the DNA matches it firmly. Expanded clones are given a class, and other clones once, few, many or no size at all.

clone_size: -
d_call: TRBD2
j_call: TRBJ2-3
v_call: TRBV4-1
cdr3_aa: CASSQRTSGGAADTQYF
cdr3_nt: TGCGCCAGCAGCCAAAGGACTAGCGGGGGGGCTGCAGATACGCAGTATTTT

clone_size: -
d_call: -
j_call: TRBJ2-3
v_call: TRBV7-3
cdr3_aa: CASSKGVTSTDTQYF
cdr3_nt: TGTGCCAGCAGCAAAGGGGTAACTAGCACAGATACGCAGTATTTT

clone_size: -
d_call: TRBD1
j_call: TRBJ1-2
v_call: TRBV2
cdr3_aa: CASIRQGANGYTF
cdr3_nt: TGTGCCAGCATCAGACAGGGGGCGAATGGCTACACCTTC

clone_size: -
d_call: TRBD1
j_call: TRBJ1-1
v_call: TRBV19
cdr3_aa: CASSIYATGGNTEAFF
cdr3_nt: TGTGCCAGTAGTATCTACGCGACAGGGGGGAACACTGAAGCTTTCTTT

clone_size: few
d_call: -
j_call: TRBJ1-1
v_call: TRBV19
cdr3_aa: CASSIQGNTEAFF
cdr3_nt: TGTGCCAGTAGTATTCAAGGGAACACTGAAGCTTTCTTT

clone_size: -
d_call: -
j_call: TRBJ1-1
v_call: TRBV29-1
cdr3_aa: CSAGALSRTEAFF
cdr3_nt: TGCAGCGCGGGGGCCCTTTCGCGTACTGAAGCTTTCTTT

clone_size: -
d_call: TRBD2
j_call: TRBJ2-4
v_call: TRBV14
cdr3_aa: CASSPLAGANIQYF
cdr3_nt: TGTGCCAGCAGCCCCCTAGCGGGGGCGAACATTCAGTACTTC

clone_size: once
d_call: -
j_call: TRBJ2-3
v_call: TRBV29-1
cdr3_aa: CSGTDGGDTQYF
cdr3_nt: TGCAGCGGCACCGACGGGGGAGATACGCAGTATTTT

clone_size: -
d_call: -
j_call: TRBJ2-7
v_call: TRBV5-4
cdr3_aa: CASSMAAGSYEQYF
cdr3_nt: TGTGCCAGCAGCATGGCGGCAGGATCCTACGAGCAGTACTTC

clone_size: -
d_call: TRBD2
j_call: TRBJ2-7
v_call: TRBV5-6
cdr3_aa: CASSALLREPYEQYF
cdr3_nt: TGTGCCAGCAGCGCGCTTTTGCGGGAGCCCTACGAGCAGTACTTC

clone_size: -
d_call: -
j_call: TRBJ2-3
v_call: TRBV6-2/TRBV6-3
cdr3_aa: CASSRDHTDTQYF
cdr3_nt: TGTGCCAGCAGCAGGGACCACACAGATACGCAGTATTTT

clone_size: few
d_call: TRBD2
j_call: TRBJ2-1
v_call: TRBV11-1
cdr3_aa: CASSFLAGNNEQFF
cdr3_nt: TGTGCCAGCAGCTTCCTAGCGGGGAATAATGAGCAGTTCTTC

clone_size: -
d_call: -
j_call: TRBJ2-1
v_call: TRBV11-2
cdr3_aa: CASSPGTGAYNEQFF
cdr3_nt: TGTGCCAGCAGCCCCGGTACGGGCGCCTACAATGAGCAGTTCTTC

clone_size: -
d_call: -
j_call: TRBJ2-4
v_call: TRBV2
cdr3_aa: CASSEHSGLPQYF
cdr3_nt: TGTGCCAGCAGTGAGCATTCGGGATTACCTCAGTACTTC

clone_size: few
d_call: -
j_call: TRBJ1-5
v_call: TRBV30
cdr3_aa: CAWSVRSNQPQHF
cdr3_nt: TGTGCCTGGAGTGTCCGTAGCAATCAGCCCCAGCATTTT

clone_size: -
d_call: -
j_call: TRBJ2-3
v_call: TRBV4-3
cdr3_aa: CASSRGTVRTDTQYF
cdr3_nt: TGCGCCAGCAGCCGCGGGACAGTTCGCACAGATACGCAGTATTTT

clone_size: -
d_call: -
j_call: TRBJ2-5
v_call: TRBV5-4
cdr3_aa: CASSLLPLGSQETQYF
cdr3_nt: TGTGCCAGCAGCCTACTCCCGCTGGGGAGTCAAGAGACCCAGTACTTC

clone_size: few
d_call: -
j_call: TRBJ2-3
v_call: TRBV5-1
cdr3_aa: CASSLEAGRPTDTQYF
cdr3_nt: TGCGCCAGCAGCTTGGAGGCAGGGAGGCCCACAGATACGCAGTATTTT

clone_size: -
d_call: TRBD2
j_call: TRBJ2-3
v_call: TRBV5-1
cdr3_aa: CASSFIPGLADTQYF
cdr3_nt: TGCGCCAGCAGCTTCATACCGGGACTAGCCGATACGCAGTATTTT

clone_size: -
d_call: TRBD1
j_call: TRBJ2-5
v_call: TRBV5-1
cdr3_aa: CASSLETGYQETQYF
cdr3_nt: TGCGCCAGCAGCTTGGAGACAGGGTACCAAGAGACCCAGTACTTC

clone_size: few
d_call: -
j_call: TRBJ2-3
v_call: TRBV21-1
cdr3_aa: CASAFLWRVDTQYF
cdr3_nt: TGTGCCAGCGCTTTTCTCTGGCGGGTGGATACGCAGTATTTT

clone_size: -
d_call: -
j_call: TRBJ1-2
v_call: TRBV6-2/TRBV6-3
cdr3_aa: CASSDTGIGYTF
cdr3_nt: TGTGCCAGCAGTGACACAGGGATTGGCTACACCTTC

clone_size: -
d_call: TRBD1
j_call: TRBJ2-7
v_call: TRBV5-5
cdr3_aa: CASSPTGENYEQYF
cdr3_nt: TGTGCCAGCAGCCCGACAGGGGAAAACTACGAGCAGTACTTC

clone_size: once
d_call: -
j_call: TRBJ2-1
v_call: TRBV6-5
cdr3_aa: CASSYGGFNNEQFF
cdr3_nt: TGTGCCAGCAGTTACGGCGGGTTCAACAATGAGCAGTTCTTC

clone_size: -
d_call: TRBD2
j_call: TRBJ2-3
v_call: TRBV5-1
cdr3_aa: CASSLGLAGALSADTQYF
cdr3_nt: TGCGCCAGCAGCCTGGGACTAGCGGGGGCCCTGAGTGCAGATACGCAGTATTTT

clone_size: -
d_call: -
j_call: TRBJ2-7
v_call: TRBV10-3
cdr3_aa: CAIAGRVAYEQYF
cdr3_nt: TGTGCCATCGCGGGCAGGGTCGCCTACGAGCAGTACTTC

clone_size: -
d_call: -
j_call: TRBJ1-4
v_call: TRBV18
cdr3_aa: CASSPRTLREKLFF
cdr3_nt: TGTGCCAGCTCACCACGGACTCTACGGGAAAAACTGTTTTTT

clone_size: once
d_call: -
j_call: TRBJ1-1
v_call: TRBV5-8
cdr3_aa: CASRRKGGGASTEAFF
cdr3_nt: TGTGCCAGCCGACGAAAGGGGGGGGGCGCTTCGACTGAAGCTTTCTTT

clone_size: -
d_call: -
j_call: TRBJ2-1
v_call: TRBV23-1
cdr3_aa: CASSQSSRSYNEQFF
cdr3_nt: TGCGCCAGCAGTCAATCGTCGCGGTCCTACAATGAGCAGTTCTTC

clone_size: -
d_call: TRBD2
j_call: TRBJ2-1
v_call: TRBV5-8
cdr3_aa: CASFPTGGSYNEQFF
cdr3_nt: TGTGCCAGCTTCCCCACCGGGGGGTCCTACAATGAGCAGTTCTTC

clone_size: -
d_call: TRBD2
j_call: TRBJ2-7
v_call: TRBV12-5
cdr3_aa: CARAGGPVEQYF
cdr3_nt: TGTGCCCGAGCGGGGGGGCCGGTCGAGCAGTACTTC

clone_size: -
d_call: TRBD1
j_call: TRBJ1-3
v_call: TRBV3-1/TRBV3-2
cdr3_aa: CASSQDGTGNSRNTIYF
cdr3_nt: TGTGCCAGCAGCCAAGACGGGACAGGGAACAGTAGAAACACCATATATTTT

clone_size: -
d_call: -
j_call: TRBJ2-3
v_call: TRBV9
cdr3_aa: CASSVDGASGDTQYF
cdr3_nt: TGTGCCAGCAGCGTAGATGGAGCGTCGGGAGATACGCAGTATTTT

clone_size: -
d_call: -
j_call: TRBJ2-7
v_call: TRBV7-2
cdr3_aa: CASSLLGIFEQYF
cdr3_nt: TGTGCCAGCAGCCTCCTAGGTATTTTCGAGCAGTACTTC

clone_size: -
d_call: -
j_call: TRBJ2-7
v_call: TRBV2
cdr3_aa: CGCQGSSYEQYF
cdr3_nt: TGTGGTTGCCAGGGAAGCTCCTACGAGCAGTACTTC

clone_size: -
d_call: -
j_call: TRBJ2-7
v_call: TRBV30
cdr3_aa: CAWSEVGGDYEQYF
cdr3_nt: TGTGCCTGGAGTGAGGTAGGCGGGGACTACGAGCAGTACTTC

clone_size: once
d_call: -
j_call: TRBJ2-5
v_call: TRBV10-3
cdr3_aa: CAISDWGKETQYF
cdr3_nt: TGTGCCATCAGTGACTGGGGGAAGGAGACCCAGTACTTC

clone_size: -
d_call: -
j_call: TRBJ1-1
v_call: TRBV7-8
cdr3_aa: CASSLNTANTEAFF
cdr3_nt: TGTGCCAGCAGCTTAAATACAGCGAACACTGAAGCTTTCTTT

clone_size: -
d_call: TRBD1
j_call: TRBJ1-4
v_call: TRBV19
cdr3_aa: CASSKQGREEKLFF
cdr3_nt: TGTGCCAGTAGTAAACAGGGGCGTGAGGAAAAACTGTTTTTT

clone_size: -
d_call: TRBD2
j_call: TRBJ2-1
v_call: TRBV5-1
cdr3_aa: CASARGVAGGPGSYNEQFF
cdr3_nt: TGCGCCTCTGCCAGGGGGGTAGCGGGAGGGCCAGGCTCCTACAATGAGCAGTTCTTC

clone_size: -
d_call: -
j_call: TRBJ1-1
v_call: TRBV18
cdr3_aa: CASSPVYARQNTEAFF
cdr3_nt: TGTGCCAGCTCACCCGTGTACGCCCGACAGAACACTGAAGCTTTCTTT

clone_size: -
d_call: TRBD2
j_call: TRBJ2-1
v_call: TRBV11-2
cdr3_aa: CASSLPIVVAGVRDEQFF
cdr3_nt: TGTGCCAGCAGCTTACCTATAGTGGTAGCGGGAGTAAGAGATGAGCAGTTCTTC

clone_size: -
d_call: TRBD1
j_call: TRBJ2-3
v_call: TRBV30
cdr3_aa: CAWTRQGTDTQYF
cdr3_nt: TGTGCCTGGACGAGACAGGGGACAGATACGCAGTATTTT

clone_size: -
d_call: TRBD2
j_call: TRBJ2-7
v_call: TRBV6-5
cdr3_aa: CASSPGAGRAGEQYF
cdr3_nt: TGTGCCAGCAGTCCCGGGGCCGGGAGGGCGGGGGAGCAGTACTTC

clone_size: -
d_call: TRBD1
j_call: TRBJ2-2
v_call: TRBV7-9
cdr3_aa: CASSPPFRTGNTGELFF
cdr3_nt: TGTGCCAGCAGCCCGCCTTTTAGGACAGGGAACACCGGGGAGCTGTTTTTT

clone_size: -
d_call: -
j_call: TRBJ1-1
v_call: TRBV7-9
cdr3_aa: CASSLASGFEAFF
cdr3_nt: TGTGCCAGCAGCTTAGCGTCGGGATTTGAAGCTTTCTTT

clone_size: -
d_call: TRBD1
j_call: TRBJ1-5
v_call: TRBV7-2
cdr3_aa: CASSVQGARGNQPQHF
cdr3_nt: TGTGCCAGCAGCGTACAGGGGGCGCGTGGCAATCAGCCCCAGCATTTT

clone_size: -
d_call: -
j_call: TRBJ2-7
v_call: TRBV7-9
cdr3_aa: CASSFRTSYEQYF
cdr3_nt: TGTGCCAGCAGCTTCAGGACCTCCTACGAGCAGTACTTC